The 5 T cell receptor beta chains presented below share a single source sample, sequenced in a study of shared clonotypes between healthy human individuals. Clones were sequenced by immunoSEQ multiplex PCR, and TCRdb holds only the in-frame ones, with some missing. Of 400,000 to 550,000 clones in the sample, 79% are singletons; the top ten hold about 12%. Sequencing was performed on PBMCs. Receptors were obtained from a woman in her thirties or forties in good health. Some clones in this sample may be carry-over from other donors' samples.

Regarding this clone: A read error is the likely source, as a far larger clone sits one nucleotide away. The chain joins TRBV7-6 to TRBJ1-5; no clear D gene. CDR3 length equals 13 residues. Trimming left V 1 base short and J 5 bases short, with 6 bases between. Germline V gene lookup returns CDR1 SGHVS and CDR2 FNYEAQ. CDR3 nucleotides: TGTGCCAGCAGCTTAGGAGGGTATCAGCCCCAGCATTTT. Translation: CASSLGGYQPQHF.

The chain employs TRBV20-1 and TRBJ2-7, with D possibly TRBD2 on 6 matching bases. V lost 3 bases, J lost 7 bases, and 10 bases lay in between. CDR1 and CDR2 (germline): DFQATT, SNEGSKA (reference sequence). This CDR3 has 11 amino acids. In nucleotides, the CDR3 is TGCAGTGCTAGTCTGGCGGGGGAGCAGTACTTC. Translated, it gives CSASLAGEQYF.

Of note for this clone: The junction differs from germline at one of its ends, possibly a read error. The chain recombines TRBV7-7 with TRBJ2-5; D unclear. In germline, CDR1 is SSHAT, CDR2 FNYEAQ (reference sequence). The CDR3 sequence is 18 residues long. CDR3 in amino acids: CASSLSFVAPDVQETQYF. CDR3 in DNA: TGTGCTAGCAGTCTTAGTTTCGTGGCGCCTGATGTCCAAGAGACCCAGTACTTC.

The chain joins TRBV7-2 to TRBJ1-2; TRBD1 might be the D (5 bases). Trimming removed 5 bases at V and 8 bases at J, with 12 bases between. Germline CDR1 and CDR2: SGHTA and FQGNSA. This CDR3 comprises 12 residues. This CDR3 is CASSKLEGGYTF. CDR3 sequence (DNA): TGTGCCAGCAGCAAGCTCGAGGGGGGCTACACCTTC.

Comment on this clone: This sequence is one base from a far larger clone and is likely a read error. The sample contains more than one DNA sequence encoding this CDR3. The chain couples TRBV30 to TRBJ1-1; D unclear. This CDR3 region has 18 residues. The germline CDR1 and CDR2 sequences are GTSNPN and SVGIG (reference sequence). V was trimmed by 1 base and J by 3 bases, leaving 24 bases between them. CDR3 sequence reads: CAWSASQVRRGSDTEAFF. CDR3 sequence (DNA): TGTGCCTGGAGTGCCTCCCAGGTCCGGCGGGGATCGGACACTGAAGCTTTCTTT.